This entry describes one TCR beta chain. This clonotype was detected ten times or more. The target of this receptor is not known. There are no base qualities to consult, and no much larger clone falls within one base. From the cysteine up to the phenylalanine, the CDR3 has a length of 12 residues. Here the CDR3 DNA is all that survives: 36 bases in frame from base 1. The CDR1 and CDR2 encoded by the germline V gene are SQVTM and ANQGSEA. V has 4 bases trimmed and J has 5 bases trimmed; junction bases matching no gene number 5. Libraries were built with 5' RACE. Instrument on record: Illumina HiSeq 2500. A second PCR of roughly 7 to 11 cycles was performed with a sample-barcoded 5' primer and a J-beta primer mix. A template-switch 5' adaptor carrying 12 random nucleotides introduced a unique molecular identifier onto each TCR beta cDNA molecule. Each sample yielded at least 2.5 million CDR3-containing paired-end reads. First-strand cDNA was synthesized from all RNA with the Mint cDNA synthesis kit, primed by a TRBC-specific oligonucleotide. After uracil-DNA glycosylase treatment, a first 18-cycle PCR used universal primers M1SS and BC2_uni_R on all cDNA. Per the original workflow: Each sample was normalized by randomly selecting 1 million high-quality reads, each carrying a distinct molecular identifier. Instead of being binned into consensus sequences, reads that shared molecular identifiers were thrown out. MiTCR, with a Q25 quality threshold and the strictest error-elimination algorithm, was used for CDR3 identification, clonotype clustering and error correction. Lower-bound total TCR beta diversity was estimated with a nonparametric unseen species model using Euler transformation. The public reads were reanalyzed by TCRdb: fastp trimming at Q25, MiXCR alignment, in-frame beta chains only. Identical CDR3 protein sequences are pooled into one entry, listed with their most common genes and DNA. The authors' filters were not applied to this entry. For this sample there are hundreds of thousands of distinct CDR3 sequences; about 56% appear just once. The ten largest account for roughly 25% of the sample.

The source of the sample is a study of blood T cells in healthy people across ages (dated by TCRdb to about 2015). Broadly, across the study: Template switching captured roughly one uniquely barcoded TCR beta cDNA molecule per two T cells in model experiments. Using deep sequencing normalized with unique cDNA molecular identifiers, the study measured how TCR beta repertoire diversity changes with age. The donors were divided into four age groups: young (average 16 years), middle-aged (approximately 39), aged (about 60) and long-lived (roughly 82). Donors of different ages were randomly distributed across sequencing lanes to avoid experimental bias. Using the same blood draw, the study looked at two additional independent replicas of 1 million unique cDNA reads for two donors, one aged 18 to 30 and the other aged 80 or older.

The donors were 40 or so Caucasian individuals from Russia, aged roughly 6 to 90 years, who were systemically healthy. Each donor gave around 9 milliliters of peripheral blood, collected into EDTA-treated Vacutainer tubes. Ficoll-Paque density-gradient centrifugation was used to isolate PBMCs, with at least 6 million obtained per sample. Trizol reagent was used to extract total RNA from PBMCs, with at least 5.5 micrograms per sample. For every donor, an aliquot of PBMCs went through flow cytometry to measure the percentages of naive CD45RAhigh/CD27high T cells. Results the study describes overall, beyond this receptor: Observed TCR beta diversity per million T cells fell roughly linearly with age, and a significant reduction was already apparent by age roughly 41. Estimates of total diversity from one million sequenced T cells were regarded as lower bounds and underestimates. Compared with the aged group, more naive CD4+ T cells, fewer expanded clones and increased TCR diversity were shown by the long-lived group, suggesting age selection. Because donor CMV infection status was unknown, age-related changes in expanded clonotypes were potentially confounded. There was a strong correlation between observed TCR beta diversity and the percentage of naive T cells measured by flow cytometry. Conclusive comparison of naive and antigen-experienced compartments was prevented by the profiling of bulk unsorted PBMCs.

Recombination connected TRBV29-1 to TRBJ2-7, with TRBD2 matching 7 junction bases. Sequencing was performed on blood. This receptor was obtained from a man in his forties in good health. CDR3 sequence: CSVVGGRNEQYF. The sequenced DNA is TGCAGCGTTGTCGGGGGGAGGAACGAGCAGTACTTC.